This TCR beta chain appears in the sequencing data of a study of blood T cell repertoires in COVID-19. Study as a whole: COVID-19 samples collected from the United States, Italy and Spain covered acute and convalescent phases. Sources were T cells, B-cell-depleted T cells, or PBMCs; the material itself was cDNA or gDNA.

Profiled with immunoSEQ multiplex PCR; TCRdb holds only in-frame clones, not every one. The data show just under 150,000 clones, over 80% seen once. V shed 2 bases and J shed 1 base, with 12 bases lying between them. This CDR3 region has 15 residues. CDR1 and CDR2 from the germline V gene are SGHRS and YFSETQ. The chain uses TRBV5-1 and TRBJ2-5, with D maybe TRBD1 (5 bases). The sequence was collected from a middle-aged man who had recovered from COVID-19. Sequencing was carried out using peripheral blood. CDR3 coding DNA: TGCGCCAGCAGCTTCGCAGGGTCTTCCCAAGAGACCCAGTACTTC. This codes for CASSFAGSSQETQYF.